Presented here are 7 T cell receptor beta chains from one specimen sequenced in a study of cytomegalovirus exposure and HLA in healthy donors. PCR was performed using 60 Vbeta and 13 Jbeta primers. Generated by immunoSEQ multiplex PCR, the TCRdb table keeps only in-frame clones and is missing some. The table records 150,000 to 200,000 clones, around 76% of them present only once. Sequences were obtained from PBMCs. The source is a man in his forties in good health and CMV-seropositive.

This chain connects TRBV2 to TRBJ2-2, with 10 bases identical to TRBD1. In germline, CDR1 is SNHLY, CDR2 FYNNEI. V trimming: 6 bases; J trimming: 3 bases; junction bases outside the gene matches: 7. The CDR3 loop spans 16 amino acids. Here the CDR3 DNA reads TGTGCCAGCAGAGAGACGGACAGGGGGTACACCGGGGAGCTGTTTTTT. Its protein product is CASRETDRGYTGELFF.

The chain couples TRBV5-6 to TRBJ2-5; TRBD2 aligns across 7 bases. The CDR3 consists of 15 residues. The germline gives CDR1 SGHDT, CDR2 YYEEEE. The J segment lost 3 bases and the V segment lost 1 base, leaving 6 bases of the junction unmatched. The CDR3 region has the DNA TGTGCCAGCAGCTTGTTGGGGAGGGGTAAAGAGACCCAGTACTTC. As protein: CASSLLGRGKETQYF.

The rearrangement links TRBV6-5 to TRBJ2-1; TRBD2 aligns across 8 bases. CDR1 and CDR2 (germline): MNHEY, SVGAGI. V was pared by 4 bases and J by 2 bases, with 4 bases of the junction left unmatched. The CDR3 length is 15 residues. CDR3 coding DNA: TGTGCCAGCAGTTCCGGGCGGGGGGCCTACAATGAGCAGTTCTTC. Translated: CASSSGRGAYNEQFF.

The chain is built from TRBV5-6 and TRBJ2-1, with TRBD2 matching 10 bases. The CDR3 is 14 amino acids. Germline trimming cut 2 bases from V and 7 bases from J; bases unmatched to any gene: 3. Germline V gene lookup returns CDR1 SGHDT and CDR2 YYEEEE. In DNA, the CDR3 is TGTGCCAGCAGCTTAAGCGGGGGGGCTAATGAGCAGTTCTTC. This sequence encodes CASSLSGGANEQFF. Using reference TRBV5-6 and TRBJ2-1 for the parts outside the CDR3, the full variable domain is DAGVTQSPTHLIKTRGQQVTLRCSPKSGHDTVSWYQQALGQGPQFIFQYYEEEERQRGNFPDRFSGHQFPNYSSELNVNALLLGDSALYLCASSLSGGANEQFFGPGTRLTVL.

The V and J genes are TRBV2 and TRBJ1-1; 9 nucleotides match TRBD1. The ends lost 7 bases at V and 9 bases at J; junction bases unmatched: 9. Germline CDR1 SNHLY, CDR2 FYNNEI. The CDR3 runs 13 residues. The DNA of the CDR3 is TGTGCCAGCATCACCACAGGGGGCGATCAAGCTTTCTTT. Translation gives CASITTGGDQAFF.

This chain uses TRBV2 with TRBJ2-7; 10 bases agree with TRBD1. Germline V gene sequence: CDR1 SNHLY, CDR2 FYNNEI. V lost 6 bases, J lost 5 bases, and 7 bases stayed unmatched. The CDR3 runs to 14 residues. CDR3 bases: TGTGCCAGCAGCCTCGACAGGGGGCACAACGAGCAGTACTTC. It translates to CASSLDRGHNEQYF.

The CDR3 DNA reads TGTGCCAGCAGTTACTCTCGAGCCGTGAACACTGAAGCTTTCTTT. Residues: CASSYSRAVNTEAFF. The chain couples TRBV6-5 to TRBJ1-1; D is undetermined. V was trimmed by 0 bases and J by 0 bases, leaving 8 bases between them. The CDR3 length is 15 residues. Germline CDR1 MNHEY, CDR2 SVGAGI.